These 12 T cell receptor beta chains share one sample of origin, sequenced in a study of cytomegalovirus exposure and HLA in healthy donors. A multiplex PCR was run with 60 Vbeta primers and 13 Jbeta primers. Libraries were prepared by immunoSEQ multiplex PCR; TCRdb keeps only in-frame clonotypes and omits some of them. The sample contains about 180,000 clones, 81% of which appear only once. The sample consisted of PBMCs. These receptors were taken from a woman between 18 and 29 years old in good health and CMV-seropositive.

The CDR3 DNA sequence: TGTGCCAGCTCGCGAGCTACAGTGGCAACTAATGAAAAACTGTTTTTT. Amino acid sequence: CASSRATVATNEKLFF. The chain links TRBV18 to TRBJ1-4; the D is unclear. The length of the CDR3 is 16 residues. From germline, CDR1 is KGHSH and CDR2 LQKENI. Trimming took 6 bases from V and 0 from J, leaving 14 bases between them.

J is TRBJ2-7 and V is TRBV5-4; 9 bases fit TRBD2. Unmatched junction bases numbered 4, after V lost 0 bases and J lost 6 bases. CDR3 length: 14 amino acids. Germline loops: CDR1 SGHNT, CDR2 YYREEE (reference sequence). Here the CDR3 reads CASSLASGVPEQYF. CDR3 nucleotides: TGTGCCAGCAGCTTGGCTAGCGGGGTCCCCGAGCAGTACTTC.

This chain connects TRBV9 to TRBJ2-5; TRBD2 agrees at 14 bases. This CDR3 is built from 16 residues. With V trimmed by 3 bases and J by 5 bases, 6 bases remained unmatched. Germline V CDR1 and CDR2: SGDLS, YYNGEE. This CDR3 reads CASSAGLAGGRETQYF. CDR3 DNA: TGTGCCAGCAGCGCCGGACTAGCGGGGGGCCGGGAGACCCAGTACTTC.

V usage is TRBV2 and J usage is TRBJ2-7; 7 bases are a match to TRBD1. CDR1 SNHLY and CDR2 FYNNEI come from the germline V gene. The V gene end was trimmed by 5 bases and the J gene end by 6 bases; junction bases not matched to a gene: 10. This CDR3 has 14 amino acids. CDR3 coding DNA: TGTGCCAGCAGTCTTAGACAGGGATACGGCGAGCAGTACTTC. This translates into CASSLRQGYGEQYF. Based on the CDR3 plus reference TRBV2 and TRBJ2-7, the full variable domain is EPEVTQTPSHQVTQMGQEVILRCVPISNHLYFYWYRQILGQKVEFLVSFYNNEISEKSEIFDDQFSVERPDGSNFTLKIRSTKLEDSAMYFCASSLRQGYGEQYFGPGTRLTVT.

CDR3 protein: CASSPTGGYGYTF. Written as DNA, the CDR3 is TGTGCCAGCAGCCCAACAGGGGGCTATGGCTACACCTTC. This chain joins TRBV6-5 and TRBJ1-2; 8 bases line up with TRBD1. The junction had 4 bases not matched to a gene; V was cut back by 6 bases and J by 4 bases. Germline V gene data show CDR1 as MNHEY and CDR2 as SVGAGI. CDR3 length: 13 amino acids.

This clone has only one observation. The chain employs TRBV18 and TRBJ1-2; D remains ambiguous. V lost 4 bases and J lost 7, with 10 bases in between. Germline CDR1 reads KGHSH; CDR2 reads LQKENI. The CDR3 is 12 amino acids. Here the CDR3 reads CASSRGEGGYTF. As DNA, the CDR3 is TGTGCCAGCTCACGCGGGGAGGGTGGCTACACCTTC. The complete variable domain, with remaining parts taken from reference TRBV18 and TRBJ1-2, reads NAGVMQNPRHLVRRRGQEARLRCSPMKGHSHVYWYRQLPEEGLKFMVYLQKENIIDESGMPKERFSAEFPKEGPSILRIQQVVRGDSAAYFCASSRGEGGYTFGSGTRLTVV.

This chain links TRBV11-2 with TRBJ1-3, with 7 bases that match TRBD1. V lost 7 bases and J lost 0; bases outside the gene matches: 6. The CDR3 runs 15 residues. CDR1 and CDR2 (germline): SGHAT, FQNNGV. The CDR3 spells CASTPDRSSGNTIYF. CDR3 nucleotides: TGTGCCAGCACCCCGGACAGGAGCTCTGGAAACACCATATATTTT.

For the CDR3, the DNA is TGTGCCAGCAGCGCGGGGGGACAGGGCGTAAAAGAAAAACTGTTTTTT. Translating it yields CASSAGGQGVKEKLFF. This sequence joins TRBV9 and TRBJ1-4, with TRBD1 matching 9 bases. The J segment lost 8 bases and the V segment lost 3 bases, leaving 11 bases of the junction unmatched. The CDR3 covers 16 residues. Germline V CDR1 and CDR2: SGDLS, YYNGEE.

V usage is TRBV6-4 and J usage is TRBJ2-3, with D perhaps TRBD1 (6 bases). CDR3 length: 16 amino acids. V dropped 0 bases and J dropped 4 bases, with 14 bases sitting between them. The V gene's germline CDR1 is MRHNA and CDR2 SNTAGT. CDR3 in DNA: TGTGCCAGCAGTGACTCACCAGGGGCCGGTTCAGATACGCAGTATTTT. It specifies CASSDSPGAGSDTQYF.

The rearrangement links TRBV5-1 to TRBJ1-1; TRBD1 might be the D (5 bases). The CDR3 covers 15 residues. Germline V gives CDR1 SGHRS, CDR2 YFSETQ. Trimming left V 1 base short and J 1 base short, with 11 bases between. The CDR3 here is CASSLSTGENTEAFF. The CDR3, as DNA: TGCGCCAGCAGCTTGAGTACAGGCGAGAACACTGAAGCTTTCTTT.

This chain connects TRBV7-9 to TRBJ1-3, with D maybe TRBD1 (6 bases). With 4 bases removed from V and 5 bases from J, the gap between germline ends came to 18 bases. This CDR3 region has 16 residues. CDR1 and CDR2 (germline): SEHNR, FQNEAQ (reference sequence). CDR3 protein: CASSSWAGVLRNTIYF. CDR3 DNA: TGTGCCAGCAGCTCCTGGGCAGGGGTTCTGAGAAACACCATATATTTT. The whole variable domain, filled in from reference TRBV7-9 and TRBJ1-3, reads DTGVSQNPRHKITKRGQNVTFRCDPISEHNRLYWYRQTLGQGPEFLTYFQNEAQLEKSRLLSDRFSAERPKGSFSTLEIQRTEQGDSAMYLCASSSWAGVLRNTIYFGEGSWLTVV.

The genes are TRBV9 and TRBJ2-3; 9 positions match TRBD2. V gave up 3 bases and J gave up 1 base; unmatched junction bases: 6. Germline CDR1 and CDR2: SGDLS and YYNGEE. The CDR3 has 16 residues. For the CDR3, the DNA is TGTGCCAGCAGCGGACCCTGGACTAGCGGCACAGATACGCAGTATTTT. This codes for CASSGPWTSGTDTQYF.